This note documents a single TCR beta chain sequence. Antigen: not known. This sample is part of a study of blood T cells in healthy people across ages. Total RNA amounts of at least 5.5 micrograms were extracted per sample. General observations from the study: Measured against age, TCR beta diversity per million T cells decreased in a roughly linear manner.

Germline lookup yields CDR1 MNHEY and CDR2 SMNVEV (reference sequence). The CDR3 contains 15 residues. V lost 7 bases, J lost 3 bases, and 8 bases stayed unmatched. The second PCR ran roughly 7 to 12 cycles with a sample-barcoded 5' primer and J-beta primers. Each sample yielded at least 3 million CDR3-containing paired-end reads. TCRdb re-analysed the 5' RACE reads in MiXCR, keeping a single row per CDR3 protein. The table shows about 1.4 million distinct CDR3 sequences, with around 59% occurring only once. The chain is built from TRBV27 and TRBJ2-3, with TRBD2 identical over 9 bases. What was sequenced was blood. This sequence was found in a man between 18 and 29 years old in good health. The CDR3 region has the DNA TGTGCCAGCATGGGGCTGGCGGGGGGGACAGATACGCAGTATTTT. This sequence encodes CASMGLAGGTDTQYF.